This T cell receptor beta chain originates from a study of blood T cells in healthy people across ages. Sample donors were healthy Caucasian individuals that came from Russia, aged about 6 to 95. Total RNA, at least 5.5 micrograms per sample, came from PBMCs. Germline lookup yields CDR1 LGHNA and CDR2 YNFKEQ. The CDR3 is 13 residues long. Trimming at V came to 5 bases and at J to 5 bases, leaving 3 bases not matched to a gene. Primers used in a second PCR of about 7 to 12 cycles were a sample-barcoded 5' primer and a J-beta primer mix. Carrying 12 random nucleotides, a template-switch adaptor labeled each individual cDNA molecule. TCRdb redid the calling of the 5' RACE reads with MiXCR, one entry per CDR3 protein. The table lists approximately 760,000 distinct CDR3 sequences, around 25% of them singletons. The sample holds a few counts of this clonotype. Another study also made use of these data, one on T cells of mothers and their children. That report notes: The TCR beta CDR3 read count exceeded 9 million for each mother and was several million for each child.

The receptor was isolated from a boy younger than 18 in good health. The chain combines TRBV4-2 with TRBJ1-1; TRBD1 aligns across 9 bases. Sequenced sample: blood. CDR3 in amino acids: CASSGTGTTEAFF. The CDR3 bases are TGTGCCAGCAGCGGGACAGGGACAACTGAAGCTTTCTTT.